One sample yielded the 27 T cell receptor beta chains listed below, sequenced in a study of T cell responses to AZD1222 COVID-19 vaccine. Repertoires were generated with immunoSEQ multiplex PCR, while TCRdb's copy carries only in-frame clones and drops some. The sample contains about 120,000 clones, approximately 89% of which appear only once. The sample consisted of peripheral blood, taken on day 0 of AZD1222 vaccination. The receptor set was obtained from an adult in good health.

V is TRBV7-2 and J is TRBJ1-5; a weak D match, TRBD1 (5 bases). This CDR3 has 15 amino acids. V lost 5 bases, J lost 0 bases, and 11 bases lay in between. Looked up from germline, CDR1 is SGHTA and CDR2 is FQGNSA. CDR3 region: CASSADRYSNQPQHF. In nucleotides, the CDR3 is TGTGCCAGCAGCGCCGACAGATATAGCAATCAGCCCCAGCATTTT.

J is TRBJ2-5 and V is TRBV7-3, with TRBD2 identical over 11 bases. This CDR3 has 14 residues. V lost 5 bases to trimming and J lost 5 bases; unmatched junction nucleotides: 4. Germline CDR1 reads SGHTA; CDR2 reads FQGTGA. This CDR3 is CASSLGTSGETQYF. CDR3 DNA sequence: TGTGCCAGCAGCCTTGGGACTAGCGGCGAGACCCAGTACTTC.

The CDR3: CATSRGRANEKLFF. CDR3 DNA sequence: TGTGCCACCAGCAGAGGAAGGGCTAATGAAAAACTGTTTTTT. This sequence joins TRBV15 and TRBJ1-4, with no clear D. V lost 1 base and J 3 bases, leaving 6 bases between the germline ends. Germline CDR1 and CDR2: LNHNV and YYDKDF (reference sequence). The CDR3 length is 14 residues.

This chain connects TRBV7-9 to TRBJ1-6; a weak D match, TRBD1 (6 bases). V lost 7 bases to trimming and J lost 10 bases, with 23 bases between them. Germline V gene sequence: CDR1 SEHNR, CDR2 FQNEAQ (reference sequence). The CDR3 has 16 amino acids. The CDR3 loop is CASTKGGAGESSPLHF. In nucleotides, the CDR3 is TGTGCCAGCACCAAAGGAGGTGCAGGGGAGAGCTCACCCCTCCACTTT.

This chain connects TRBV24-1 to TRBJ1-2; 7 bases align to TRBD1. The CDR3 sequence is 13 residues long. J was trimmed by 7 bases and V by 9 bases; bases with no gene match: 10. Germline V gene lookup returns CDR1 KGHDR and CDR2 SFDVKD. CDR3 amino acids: CATGGTAKGGYTF. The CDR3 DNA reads TGTGCCACCGGAGGGACAGCGAAAGGTGGCTACACCTTC.

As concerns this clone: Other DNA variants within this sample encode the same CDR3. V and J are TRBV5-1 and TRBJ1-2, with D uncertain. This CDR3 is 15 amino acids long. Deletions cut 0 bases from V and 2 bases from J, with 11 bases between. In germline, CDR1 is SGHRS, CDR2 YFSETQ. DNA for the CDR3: TGCGCCAGCAGCTTGGACGGACGGGCCAACTATGGCTACACCTTC. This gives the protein CASSLDGRANYGYTF. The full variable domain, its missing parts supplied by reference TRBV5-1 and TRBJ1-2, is KAGVTQTPRYLIKTRGQQVTLSCSPISGHRSVSWYQQTPGQGLQFLFEYFSETQRNKGNFPGRFSGRQFSNSRSEMNVSTLELGDSALYLCASSLDGRANYGYTFGSGTRLTVV.

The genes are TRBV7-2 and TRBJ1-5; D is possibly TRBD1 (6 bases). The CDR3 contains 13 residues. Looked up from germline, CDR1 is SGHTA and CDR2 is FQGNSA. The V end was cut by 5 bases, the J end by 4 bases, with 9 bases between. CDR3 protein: CASSTQGNQPQHF. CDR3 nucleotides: TGTGCCAGCAGCACTCAGGGGAATCAGCCCCAGCATTTT.

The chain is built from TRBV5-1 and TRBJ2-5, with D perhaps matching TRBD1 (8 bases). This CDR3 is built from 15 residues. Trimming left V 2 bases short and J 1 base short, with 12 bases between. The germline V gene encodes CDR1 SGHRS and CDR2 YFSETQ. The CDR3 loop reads CASSLQGGIQETQYF. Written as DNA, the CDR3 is TGCGCCAGCAGCTTACAGGGGGGGATCCAAGAGACCCAGTACTTC.

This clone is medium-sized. For the CDR3, the DNA is TGTGCCAGCAGCGGATCACAGGGAGTTAATGGCTACACCTTC. Translation: CASSGSQGVNGYTF. The chain carries TRBV9 and TRBJ1-2, with a weak D call TRBD1 (6 bases). Germline V gives CDR1 SGDLS, CDR2 YYNGEE. There are 14 residues in the CDR3. V was pared by 3 bases and J by 6 bases, with 15 bases between. Filled out from reference TRBV9 and TRBJ1-2, the complete variable domain reads DSGVTQTPKHLITATGQRVTLRCSPRSGDLSVYWYQQSLDQGLQFLIQYYNGEERAKGNILERFSAQQFPDLHSELNLSSLELGDSALYFCASSGSQGVNGYTFGSGTRLTVV.

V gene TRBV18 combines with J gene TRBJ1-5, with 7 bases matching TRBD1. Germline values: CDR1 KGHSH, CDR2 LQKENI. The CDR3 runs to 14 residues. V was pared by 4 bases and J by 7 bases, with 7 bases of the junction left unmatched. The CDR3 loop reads CASSQQGSGQPQHF. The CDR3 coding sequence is TGTGCCAGCTCACAACAGGGGTCAGGGCAGCCCCAGCATTTT. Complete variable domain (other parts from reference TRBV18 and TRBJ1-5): NAGVMQNPRHLVRRRGQEARLRCSPMKGHSHVYWYRQLPEEGLKFMVYLQKENIIDESGMPKERFSAEFPKEGPSILRIQQVVRGDSAAYFCASSQQGSGQPQHFGDGTRLSIL.

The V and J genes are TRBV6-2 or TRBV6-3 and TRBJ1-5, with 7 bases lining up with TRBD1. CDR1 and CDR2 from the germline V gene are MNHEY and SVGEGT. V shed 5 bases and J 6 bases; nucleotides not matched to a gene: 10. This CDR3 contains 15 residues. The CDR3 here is CASSSGTVESQPQHF. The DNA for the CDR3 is TGTGCCAGCAGTAGCGGGACAGTGGAGAGTCAGCCCCAGCATTTT.

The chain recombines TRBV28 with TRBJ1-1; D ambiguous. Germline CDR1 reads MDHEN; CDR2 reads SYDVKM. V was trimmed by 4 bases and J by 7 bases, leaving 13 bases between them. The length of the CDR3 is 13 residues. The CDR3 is CASSYIGSLEAFF. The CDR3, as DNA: TGTGCCAGCAGTTATATCGGGTCCCTTGAAGCTTTCTTT.

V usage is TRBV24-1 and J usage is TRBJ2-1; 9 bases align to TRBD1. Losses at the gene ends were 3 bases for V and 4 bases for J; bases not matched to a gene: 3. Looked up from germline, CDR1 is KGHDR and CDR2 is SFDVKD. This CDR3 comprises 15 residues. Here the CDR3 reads CATSDPQGAYNEQFF. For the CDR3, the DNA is TGTGCCACCAGTGATCCACAGGGGGCGTACAATGAGCAGTTCTTC.

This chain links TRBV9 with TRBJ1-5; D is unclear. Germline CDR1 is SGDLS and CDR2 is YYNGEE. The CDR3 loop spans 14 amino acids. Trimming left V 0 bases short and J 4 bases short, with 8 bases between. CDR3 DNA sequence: TGTGCCAGCAGCGTAGGTACACTTAATCAGCCCCAGCATTTT. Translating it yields CASSVGTLNQPQHF.

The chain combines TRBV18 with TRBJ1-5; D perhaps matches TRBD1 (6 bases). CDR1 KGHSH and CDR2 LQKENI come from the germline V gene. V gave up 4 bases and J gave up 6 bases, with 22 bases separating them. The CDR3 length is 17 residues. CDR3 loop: CASSRGTGRRNGQPQHF. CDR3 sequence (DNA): TGTGCCAGCTCACGGGGAACAGGGCGCCGCAATGGTCAGCCCCAGCATTTT.

For the CDR3, the DNA is TGTGCCAGCAGCCACTATTTGATGGGGTTCCTCCCTAGCGAGCAAACGGAGACCCAGTACTTC. Translating it yields CASSHYLMGFLPSEQTETQYF. The chain recombines TRBV3-1 (or the pseudogene TRBV3-2) with TRBJ2-5; D may be TRBD2 (6 bases). Looked up from germline, CDR1 is LGHDT and CDR2 is YNNKEL (reference sequence). V lost 3 bases to trimming and J lost 5 bases, with 34 bases between them. The CDR3 contains 21 residues.

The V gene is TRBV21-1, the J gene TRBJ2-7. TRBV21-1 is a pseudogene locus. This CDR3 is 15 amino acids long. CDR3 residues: CASSRGYRVFYEQYF. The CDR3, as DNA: TGTGCCAGCAGCCGGGGGTACAGGGTCTTTTACGAGCAGTACTTC.

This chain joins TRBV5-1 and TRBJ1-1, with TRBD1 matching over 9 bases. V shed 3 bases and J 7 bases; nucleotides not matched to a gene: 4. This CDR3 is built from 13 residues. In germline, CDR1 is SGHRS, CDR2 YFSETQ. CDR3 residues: CASSYRQGDEAFF. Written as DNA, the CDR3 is TGCGCCAGCAGCTACCGACAGGGGGATGAAGCTTTCTTT.

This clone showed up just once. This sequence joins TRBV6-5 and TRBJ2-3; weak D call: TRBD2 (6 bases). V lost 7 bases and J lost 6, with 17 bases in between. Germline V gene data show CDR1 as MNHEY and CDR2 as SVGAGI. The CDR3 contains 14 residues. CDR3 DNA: TGTGCCAGCACCCCGTGGGGGGTGGGTGATACGCAGTATTTT. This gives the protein CASTPWGVGDTQYF.

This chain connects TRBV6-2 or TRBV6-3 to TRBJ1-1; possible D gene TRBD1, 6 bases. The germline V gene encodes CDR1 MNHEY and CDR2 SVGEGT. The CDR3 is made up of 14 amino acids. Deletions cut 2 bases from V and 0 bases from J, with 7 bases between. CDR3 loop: CASSYGGMNTEAFF. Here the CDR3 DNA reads TGTGCCAGCAGTTACGGGGGCATGAACACTGAAGCTTTCTTT.

The CDR3 region has the DNA TGCGCCAGCAGCCAAGAAGCCGGGCCCCAGTACTTC. Amino acid sequence: CASSQEAGPQYF. The rearrangement uses TRBV4-1 and TRBJ2-5; D call uncertain. V dropped 0 bases and J dropped 9 bases, with 8 bases sitting between them. From germline, CDR1 is MGHRA and CDR2 YSYEKL. The CDR3 covers 12 residues.

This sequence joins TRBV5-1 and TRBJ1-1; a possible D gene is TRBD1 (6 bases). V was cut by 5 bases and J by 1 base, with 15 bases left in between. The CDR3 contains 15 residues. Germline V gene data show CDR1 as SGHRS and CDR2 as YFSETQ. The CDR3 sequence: CASRAGGQQNTEAFF. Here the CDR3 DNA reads TGCGCCAGCAGAGCTGGGGGGCAGCAGAACACTGAAGCTTTCTTT.

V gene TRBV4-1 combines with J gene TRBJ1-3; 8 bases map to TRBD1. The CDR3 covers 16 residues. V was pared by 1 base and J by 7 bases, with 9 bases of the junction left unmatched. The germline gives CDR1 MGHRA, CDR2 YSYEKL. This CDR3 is CASSQVAGTGYNTIYF. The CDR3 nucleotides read TGCGCCAGCAGCCAAGTAGCCGGGACAGGCTACAACACCATATATTTT.

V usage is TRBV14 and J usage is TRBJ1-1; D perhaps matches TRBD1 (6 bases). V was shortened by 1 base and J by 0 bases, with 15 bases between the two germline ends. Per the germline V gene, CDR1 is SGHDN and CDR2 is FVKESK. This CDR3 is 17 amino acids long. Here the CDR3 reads CASSQGGTPSMNTEAFF. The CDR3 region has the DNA TGTGCCAGCAGCCAAGGGGGGACACCCTCGATGAACACTGAAGCTTTCTTT. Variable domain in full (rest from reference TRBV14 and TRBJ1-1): EAGVTQFPSHSVIEKGQTVTLRCDPISGHDNLYWYRRVMGKEIKFLLHFVKESKQDESGMPNNRFLAERTGGTYSTLKVQPAELEDSGVYFCASSQGGTPSMNTEAFFGQGTRLTVV.

The CDR3: CASSFGLAGGRSETQYF. As DNA, the CDR3 is TGCGCCAGCAGCTTTGGTCTAGCGGGGGGGCGGTCAGAGACCCAGTACTTC. The V and J genes are TRBV5-1 and TRBJ2-5; 12 bases align to TRBD2. CDR1 is SGHRS and CDR2 is YFSETQ in the germline V gene. V lost 2 bases, J lost 4 bases, and 9 bases stayed unmatched. The CDR3 runs to 17 residues.

In DNA, the CDR3 is TGTGCCAGTGGGCAGACAATGAACACTGAAGCTTTCTTT. Translation gives CASGQTMNTEAFF. The chain is built from TRBV7-9 and TRBJ1-1; D gene uncertain. CDR1 is SEHNR, CDR2 FQNEAQ, per germline (reference sequence). The ends were cut back, 9 bases at V and 0 bases at J, with 11 bases in the middle. This CDR3 region has 13 residues.

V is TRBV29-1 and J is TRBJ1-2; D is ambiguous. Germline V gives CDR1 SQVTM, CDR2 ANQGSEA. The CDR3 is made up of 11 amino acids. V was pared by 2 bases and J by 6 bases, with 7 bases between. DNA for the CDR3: TGCAGCGTTGAACGGGGAGATGGCTACACCTTC. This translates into CSVERGDGYTF.